The 32 T cell receptor beta chains below all came from one sample that was sequenced in a study of blood T cell repertoires in COVID-19. Profiling relied on immunoSEQ multiplex PCR, and the TCRdb table lists in-frame clones only, not all of them. The sample carries some 180,000 clones, under 90% recorded once. Source material: peripheral blood. These receptors all come from a man in his fifties or sixties with acute or convalescent COVID-19.

The chain has TRBV3-1 (or the pseudogene TRBV3-2) and TRBJ2-1, with 8 bases identical to TRBD2. The germline V gene has CDR1 LGHDT and CDR2 YNNKEL (reference sequence). V was pared by 5 bases and J by 4 bases, with 10 bases of the junction left unmatched. This CDR3 has 16 amino acids. The CDR3 is CASSMDQRGIYNEQFF. In DNA, the CDR3 is TGTGCCAGCAGCATGGACCAGCGGGGGATATACAATGAGCAGTTCTTC.

V gene TRBV5-1 combines with J gene TRBJ2-1; 12 bases are a match to TRBD2. With 5 bases clipped from V and 7 bases from J, the junction kept 4 bases outside the gene matches. Germline CDR1 and CDR2: SGHRS and YFSETQ. The CDR3 sequence is 14 residues long. CDR3 in amino acids: CASRGTSGRNEQFF. The DNA for the CDR3 is TGCGCCAGCAGGGGGACTAGCGGGCGTAATGAGCAGTTCTTC.

V and J are TRBV6-5 and TRBJ2-1; 9 bases map to TRBD2. The V gene's germline CDR1 is MNHEY and CDR2 SVGAGI. The CDR3 has 14 amino acids. The V segment lost 4 bases and the J segment 5 bases; nucleotides outside the gene matches: 3. For the CDR3, the DNA is TGTGCCAGCAGTTCATCTAGCGGGAACAATGAGCAGTTCTTC. Translation: CASSSSSGNNEQFF.

The V and J genes are TRBV6-2 or TRBV6-3 and TRBJ1-2; 10 bases agree with TRBD1. With V trimmed by 6 bases and J by 3 bases, 4 bases remained unmatched. Per the germline V gene, CDR1 is MNHEY and CDR2 is SVGEGT. CDR3 length equals 14 residues. The DNA for the CDR3 is TGTGCCAGCAGCAGACAGGGGGCGCACTATGGCTACACCTTC. Translation: CASSRQGAHYGYTF.

J is TRBJ2-2 and V is TRBV7-6, with 9 nucleotides matching TRBD2. From germline, CDR1 is SGHVS and CDR2 FNYEAQ. With V trimmed by 2 bases and J by 4 bases, 5 bases remained unmatched. The CDR3 contains 16 residues. This CDR3 is CASSLLAGSATGELFF. CDR3 sequence (DNA): TGTGCCAGCAGCTTACTAGCGGGATCGGCCACCGGGGAGCTGTTTTTT.

This clone was detected once. The chain carries TRBV5-1 and TRBJ2-5; TRBD1 aligns across 9 bases. V was pared by 0 bases and J by 1 base, with 7 bases of the junction left unmatched. This CDR3 contains 17 residues. Germline CDR1 is SGHRS and CDR2 is YFSETQ. The CDR3 reads CASSLGVQGARQETQYF. The CDR3, as DNA: TGCGCCAGCAGCTTGGGGGTACAGGGGGCGCGCCAAGAGACCCAGTACTTC. The full variable domain, in which reference TRBV5-1 and TRBJ2-5 provide the parts outside the CDR3, is KAGVTQTPRYLIKTRGQQVTLSCSPISGHRSVSWYQQTPGQGLQFLFEYFSETQRNKGNFPGRFSGRQFSNSRSEMNVSTLELGDSALYLCASSLGVQGARQETQYFGPGTRLLVL.

This clone is a singleton in its sample. V usage is TRBV9 and J usage is TRBJ2-7; no firm D call. CDR3 length: 15 amino acids. V lost 0 bases and J 2 bases, leaving 12 bases between the germline ends. Germline loops: CDR1 SGDLS, CDR2 YYNGEE. CDR3 residues: CASSVGVPLPYEQYF. For the CDR3, the DNA is TGTGCCAGCAGCGTAGGAGTGCCCCTTCCCTACGAGCAGTACTTC. Full variable domain (rest looked up from reference TRBV9 and TRBJ2-7): DSGVTQTPKHLITATGQRVTLRCSPRSGDLSVYWYQQSLDQGLQFLIQYYNGEERAKGNILERFSAQQFPDLHSELNLSSLELGDSALYFCASSVGVPLPYEQYFGPGTRLTVT.

This clone came up once. V usage is TRBV9 and J usage is TRBJ2-3, with 9 positions matching TRBD2. V was pared by 1 base and J by 2 bases, with 8 bases of the junction left unmatched. CDR3 length: 17 residues. Germline CDR1 and CDR2: SGDLS and YYNGEE. The CDR3 nucleotides are TGTGCCAGCAGCGTAAACCCCTCTAGCGGGGTCACAGATACGCAGTATTTT. Its translation: CASSVNPSSGVTDTQYF.

The rearrangement joins TRBV10-3 to TRBJ2-1, with D maybe TRBD2 (5 bases). With 3 bases removed from V and 4 bases from J, the gap between germline ends came to 16 bases. The CDR3 has 16 residues. Germline CDR1 and CDR2: ENHRY and SYGVKD. The CDR3 sequence: CAISEVKGAGYNEQFF. The CDR3 bases are TGTGCCATCAGTGAAGTGAAGGGAGCTGGATACAATGAGCAGTTCTTC.

This clone has only a few counts. The chain's CDR3 is CASSPRRTGGYTF. The CDR3, as DNA: TGTGCCAGCAGTCCCCGGAGGACAGGTGGCTACACCTTC. This sequence joins TRBV6-6 and TRBJ1-2, with TRBD1 matching 7 bases. The junction had 7 bases not matched to a gene; V was cut back by 5 bases and J by 7 bases. Germline V gene lookup returns CDR1 MNHNY and CDR2 SVGAGI (reference sequence). The CDR3 has 13 amino acids.

The chain joins TRBV25-1 to TRBJ1-2; 7 nucleotides match TRBD1. Trimming removed 4 bases from V and 7 bases from J; junction bases left unmatched: 9. The CDR3 runs to 14 residues. Germline CDR1 reads MGHDK; CDR2 reads SYGVNS. The CDR3, as DNA: TGTGCCAGCAGTGGGGCAGGGGGAATTTTTGGCTACACCTTC. Translated: CASSGAGGIFGYTF.

The chain joins TRBV6-2 or TRBV6-3 to TRBJ2-1, with TRBD2 matching 12 bases. CDR1 and CDR2 (germline): MNHEY, SVGEGT. After removal of 4 bases from V and 7 bases from J, the junction contained 8 bases not matched to a gene. This CDR3 has 16 residues. The CDR3 loop reads CASSFPSGGATNEQFF. CDR3 DNA: TGTGCCAGCAGTTTCCCTAGCGGGGGGGCGACGAATGAGCAGTTCTTC.

The chain uses TRBV7-2 and TRBJ2-3; D perhaps matches TRBD2 (6 bases). The germline V gene encodes CDR1 SGHTA and CDR2 FQGNSA. Trimming left V 4 bases short and J 0 bases short, with 8 bases between. The CDR3 extends over 14 amino acids. In nucleotides, the CDR3 is TGTGCCAGCAGCTGGGCGGGAAGCACAGATACGCAGTATTTT. It codes for CASSWAGSTDTQYF. The whole variable domain, remainder taken from reference TRBV7-2 and TRBJ2-3, is GAGVSQSPSNKVTEKGKDVELRCDPISGHTALYWYRQSLGQGLEFLIYFQGNSAPDKSGLPSDRFSAERTGGSVSTLTIQRTQQEDSAVYLCASSWAGSTDTQYFGPGTRLTVL.

The rearrangement links TRBV7-8 to TRBJ1-2; 7 nucleotides line up with TRBD1. CDR3 length equals 14 residues. The trim removed 3 bases at V and 7 bases at J, leaving 8 bases unmatched. Germline V lookup: CDR1 SGHVS, CDR2 FQNEAQ. The DNA for the CDR3 is TGTGCCAGCAGCTTGAGGGGGCAGGGGTTTGGCTACACCTTC. Residues: CASSLRGQGFGYTF.

In this sample, this clone turned up once. The chain recombines TRBV10-3 with TRBJ2-2; D remains ambiguous. Trimming shortened V by 0 bases and J by 4 bases, and 9 bases separated the two germline ends. The length of the CDR3 is 15 residues. Germline loops: CDR1 ENHRY, CDR2 SYGVKD. DNA for the CDR3: TGTGCCATCAGTGAGTCGAACCAGATCACCGGGGAGCTGTTTTTT. Translation gives CAISESNQITGELFF.

The chain carries TRBV11-2 and TRBJ2-3; 9 positions match TRBD2. V shed 7 bases, J shed 5 bases, and the junction held 7 bases outside the gene matches. Germline V gene lookup returns CDR1 SGHAT and CDR2 FQNNGV. The CDR3 is made up of 14 amino acids. The CDR3 protein is CASTKLAGEDTQYF. For the CDR3, the DNA is TGTGCCAGCACCAAACTAGCGGGCGAAGATACGCAGTATTTT.

The chain employs TRBV5-4 and TRBJ1-2; D gene ambiguous. From germline, CDR1 is SGHNT and CDR2 YYREEE (reference sequence). The V gene lost 2 bases and the J gene lost 1 base, with 6 bases spanning the gap. The CDR3 is 13 amino acids. Here the CDR3 DNA reads TGTGCCAGCAGCTTACAGAATAACTATGGCTACACCTTC. This translates into CASSLQNNYGYTF. Filled out from reference TRBV5-4 and TRBJ1-2, the complete variable domain reads ETGVTQSPTHLIKTRGQQVTLRCSSQSGHNTVSWYQQALGQGPQFIFQYYREEENGRGNFPPRFSGLQFPNYSSELNVNALELDDSALYLCASSLQNNYGYTFGSGTRLTVV.

V gene TRBV27 combines with J gene TRBJ1-3; no definite D call. Germline loops: CDR1 MNHEY, CDR2 SMNVEV (reference sequence). V lost 6 bases and J 0 bases, leaving 12 bases between the germline ends. The CDR3 is 15 amino acids. The CDR3 loop is CASRETVSSGNTIYF. DNA of the CDR3: TGTGCCAGCAGGGAGACGGTTAGCTCTGGAAACACCATATATTTT.

The chain joins TRBV19 to TRBJ2-7; 9 bases match TRBD1. CDR1 is LNHDA and CDR2 is SQIVND in the germline V gene (reference sequence). After removal of 8 bases from V and 0 bases from J, the junction contained 8 bases not matched to a gene. This CDR3 spans 15 amino acids. DNA of the CDR3: TGTGCCAGTTCTACAGGGGGCGCAGGCTCCTACGAGCAGTACTTC. This sequence encodes CASSTGGAGSYEQYF. Together with reference TRBV19 and TRBJ2-7, the CDR3 gives the full variable domain: DGGITQSPKYLFRKEGQNVTLSCEQNLNHDAMYWYRQDPGQGLRLIYYSQIVNDFQKGDIAEGYSVSREKKESFPLTVTSAQKNPTAFYLCASSTGGAGSYEQYFGPGTRLTVT.

In its sample, this clone was seen once. The gene calls are TRBV19 and TRBJ2-1, with 11 bases aligning to TRBD2. Looked up from germline, CDR1 is LNHDA and CDR2 is SQIVND (reference sequence). The CDR3 totals 16 residues. The V gene end was trimmed by 6 bases and the J gene end by 2 bases; junction bases not matched to a gene: 6. CDR3: CASSRSGRGPYNEQFF. CDR3 DNA: TGTGCCAGTAGCCGTAGCGGGAGGGGGCCCTACAATGAGCAGTTCTTC.

The J gene is TRBJ2-1, the V gene TRBV18, with 11 bases matching TRBD2. The CDR3 totals 16 residues. Germline CDR1 is KGHSH and CDR2 is LQKENI. The J segment lost 5 bases and the V segment lost 3 bases, leaving 6 bases of the junction unmatched. This CDR3 reads CASSPIAGGPHNEQFF. CDR3 DNA sequence: TGTGCCAGCTCACCGATAGCGGGAGGGCCCCACAATGAGCAGTTCTTC.

This clone has a single count. The chain joins TRBV19 to TRBJ1-4; D is ambiguous. This CDR3 has 14 amino acids. Trimming cost V 5 bases and J 8 bases, with 15 bases left between them. CDR1 is LNHDA and CDR2 is SQIVND in the germline V gene (reference sequence). This CDR3 reads CASSEGTVPEKLFF. The CDR3 region has the DNA TGTGCCAGTAGTGAAGGCACAGTTCCAGAAAAACTGTTTTTT.

The V gene is TRBV6-6, the J gene TRBJ1-6; no reliable D call. With 2 bases removed from V and 0 bases from J, the gap between germline ends came to 5 bases. In germline, CDR1 is MNHNY, CDR2 SVGAGI (reference sequence). This CDR3 region has 15 residues. CDR3 amino acids: CASSYGSSYNSPLHF. In nucleotides, the CDR3 is TGTGCCAGCAGTTACGGGAGCTCCTATAATTCACCCCTCCACTTT.

The chain couples TRBV27 to TRBJ1-3; 7 bases fit TRBD1. The germline V gene encodes CDR1 MNHEY and CDR2 SMNVEV (reference sequence). The length of the CDR3 is 17 residues. V lost 0 bases, J lost 4 bases, and 9 bases stayed unmatched. The CDR3 here is CASSLSINGTAGNTIYF. The CDR3 nucleotides read TGTGCCAGCAGTTTATCTATTAACGGGACAGCAGGAAACACCATATATTTT.

The sample holds one count of this clone. The chain links TRBV4-2 to TRBJ1-5, with D uncertain. Trimming cost V 0 bases and J 6 bases, with 9 bases left between them. This CDR3 contains 14 residues. Per the germline V gene, CDR1 is LGHNA and CDR2 is YNFKEQ. CDR3 bases: TGTGCCAGCAGCCAAGATCGTAATAGTCAGCCCCAGCATTTT. Residues: CASSQDRNSQPQHF.

The rearrangement uses TRBV11-1 and TRBJ2-2; 9 positions match TRBD1. In germline, CDR1 is SGHAT, CDR2 FQDESV (reference sequence). The V gene end was trimmed by 5 bases and the J gene end by 6 bases; junction bases not matched to a gene: 7. The CDR3 length is 15 residues. The CDR3 sequence is CASSGHTGGPGELFF. The CDR3 nucleotides read TGTGCCAGCAGCGGTCATACAGGGGGCCCCGGGGAGCTGTTTTTT.

This chain joins TRBV9 and TRBJ1-6; D is uncertain. The V and J ends lost 6 bases and 0 bases respectively, with 10 bases between them. Germline assignment: CDR1 SGDLS and CDR2 YYNGEE. The CDR3 runs 15 residues. As DNA, the CDR3 is TGTGCCAGCACCCCCCGCAGCTCCTATAATTCACCCCTCCACTTT. Its translation is CASTPRSSYNSPLHF.

V usage is TRBV28 and J usage is TRBJ1-1; the match to TRBD1 covers 7 bases. V lost 6 bases to trimming and J lost 11 bases; unmatched junction nucleotides: 6. This CDR3 has 11 amino acids. Germline CDR1 MDHEN, CDR2 SYDVKM. Here the CDR3 reads CASRMGQSAFF. CDR3 coding DNA: TGTGCCAGCAGGATGGGACAGTCGGCTTTCTTT.

As to this clone: Its ends do not fully match the called genes, so a read error is possible. The V call is TRBV4-3, the J call TRBJ2-3; D might be TRBD2 (6 bases). The CDR3 runs 15 residues. Germline V gene data show CDR1 as LGHNA and CDR2 as YSLEER. This CDR3 is CASSQGGSRTDTQYF. CDR3 DNA sequence: TGCGCCAGCAGTCAAGGAGGGAGCCGCACAGATACGCAGTATTTT.

This chain joins TRBV19 and TRBJ1-5; D call uncertain. V dropped 4 bases and J dropped 0 bases, with 10 bases sitting between them. Germline CDR1 LNHDA, CDR2 SQIVND (reference sequence). The CDR3 spans 15 residues. The CDR3 coding sequence is TGTGCCAGTAGTACAGAACCCTATAGCAATCAGCCCCAGCATTTT. Translating it yields CASSTEPYSNQPQHF.

This clone has only one observation. The V call is TRBV19, the J call TRBJ1-2; the D gene is possibly TRBD1 (6 bases). Germline values: CDR1 LNHDA, CDR2 SQIVND (reference sequence). The CDR3 covers 13 residues. The germline V and J ends were trimmed by 2 bases and 8 bases, with 12 bases remaining between them. CDR3: CASSISGRGGYTF. CDR3 nucleotides: TGTGCCAGTAGTATATCCGGCAGGGGCGGCTACACCTTC.

V and J are TRBV3-1 (or the pseudogene TRBV3-2) and TRBJ1-1, with D unclear. CDR1 is LGHDT and CDR2 is YNNKEL in the germline V gene (reference sequence). The CDR3 consists of 14 residues. Trimming removed 0 bases at V and 4 bases at J, with 9 bases between. This chain's CDR3 is CASSQEGAGTEAFF. The CDR3 DNA follows: TGTGCCAGCAGCCAAGAGGGCGCGGGCACTGAAGCTTTCTTT.